The present T cell receptor (beta chain) was sequenced within a study of T cell responses to AZD1222 COVID-19 vaccine. Trimming took off 0 bases at V and 5 bases at J, with 13 bases between the two ends. In germline, CDR1 is LGHNA, CDR2 YSLEER. This CDR3 has 16 residues. Data came from immunoSEQ multiplex PCR; TCRdb stores just in-frame clones and leaves some out. The table shows about 140,000 clones, with roughly nine tenths occurring only once. The chain recombines TRBV4-3 with TRBJ2-2; D gene uncertain. The sequence came from an adult who received the AZD1222 COVID-19 vaccine. The specimen was peripheral blood, collected 28 days after the second AZD1222 dose. For the CDR3, the DNA is TGCGCCAGCAGCCAAGATAATGGCTACCCAACCGGGGAGCTGTTTTTT. Translated, it gives CASSQDNGYPTGELFF.